This T cell receptor beta chain came from a study of shared clonotypes between healthy human individuals. Only in-frame clones appear in the TCRdb table, and some are missing; sequencing was by immunoSEQ multiplex PCR. The profile covers over 700,000 clones, with 72% appearing a single time and approximately 1.7% taken by the ten largest. This CDR3 contains 14 residues. Germline lookup yields CDR1 MNHNS and CDR2 SASEGT. The ends were cut back, 6 bases at V and 0 bases at J, with 8 bases in the middle. This TCR was sampled from a woman younger than 45 in good health. The chain recombines TRBV6-1 with TRBJ1-4, with no clear D. Sequencing input: memory CD4+ T cells sorted from blood. Noted subset: CD45RA-negative fraction. The DNA of the CDR3 is TGTGCCAGCAGATCAGTAGCAACTAATGAAAAACTGTTTTTT. Amino acid sequence: CASRSVATNEKLFF.